This T cell receptor beta chain was sequenced for a study of blood T cell repertoires in COVID-19. Only in-frame clones appear in the TCRdb table, and some are missing; sequencing was by immunoSEQ multiplex PCR. This table holds some 150,000 clones, roughly 89% found once. The CDR3 spans 15 residues. The germline V gene encodes CDR1 LGHDT and CDR2 YNNKEL (reference sequence). V was cut by 1 base and J by 5 bases, with 12 bases left in between. A single count supports this clone. Sequences were obtained from peripheral blood. The chain recombines TRBV3-1 (or the pseudogene TRBV3-2) with TRBJ2-1, with D maybe TRBD2 (6 bases). The TCR comes from a woman aged 45-65 years with acute or convalescent COVID-19. The CDR3 sequence is CASSQGGNGDNEQFF. Written as DNA, the CDR3 is TGTGCCAGCAGCCAAGGCGGGAATGGGGACAATGAGCAGTTCTTC.